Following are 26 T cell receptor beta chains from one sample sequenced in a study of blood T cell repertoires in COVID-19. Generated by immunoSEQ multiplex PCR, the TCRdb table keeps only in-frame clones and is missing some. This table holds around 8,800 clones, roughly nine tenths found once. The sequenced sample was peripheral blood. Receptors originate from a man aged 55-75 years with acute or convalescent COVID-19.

CDR3 in amino acids: CASCSAGAGAEAFF. CDR3 coding DNA: TGTGCCAGCTGCTCTGCTGGTGCGGGGGCTGAAGCTTTCTTT. This chain joins TRBV6-5 and TRBJ1-1, with TRBD1 as a possible D gene (5 bases). Germline loops: CDR1 MNHEY, CDR2 SVGAGI. This CDR3 spans 14 amino acids. Trimming removed 8 bases from V and 6 bases from J, with 19 bases in between.

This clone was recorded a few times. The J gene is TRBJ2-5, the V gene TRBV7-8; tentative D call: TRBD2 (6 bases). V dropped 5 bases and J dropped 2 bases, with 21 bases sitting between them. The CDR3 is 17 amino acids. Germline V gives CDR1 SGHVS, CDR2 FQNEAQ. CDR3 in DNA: TGTGCCAGCAGCCAGGGACTTCCACAAGGGTGGCAAGAGACCCAGTACTTC. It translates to CASSQGLPQGWQETQYF.

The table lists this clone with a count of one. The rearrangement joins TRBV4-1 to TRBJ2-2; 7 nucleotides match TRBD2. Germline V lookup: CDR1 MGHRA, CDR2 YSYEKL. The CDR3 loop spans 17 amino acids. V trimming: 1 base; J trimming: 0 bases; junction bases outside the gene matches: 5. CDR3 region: CASSQGGLGANTGELFF. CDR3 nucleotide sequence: TGCGCCAGCAGCCAAGGAGGACTAGGCGCGAACACCGGGGAGCTGTTTTTT.

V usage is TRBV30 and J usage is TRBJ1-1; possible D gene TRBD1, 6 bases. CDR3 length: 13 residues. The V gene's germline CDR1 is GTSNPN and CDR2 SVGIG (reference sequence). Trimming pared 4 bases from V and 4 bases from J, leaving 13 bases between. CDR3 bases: TGTGCCTGGATTTTGGGGGCGACCACTGAAGCTTTCTTT. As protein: CAWILGATTEAFF.

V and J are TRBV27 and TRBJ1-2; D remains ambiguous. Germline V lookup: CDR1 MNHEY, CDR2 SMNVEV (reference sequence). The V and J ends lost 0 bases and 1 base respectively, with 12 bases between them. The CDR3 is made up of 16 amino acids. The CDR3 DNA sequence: TGTGCCAGCAGTTTATCGAGCCTAGCATATAACTATGGCTACACCTTC. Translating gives CASSLSSLAYNYGYTF.

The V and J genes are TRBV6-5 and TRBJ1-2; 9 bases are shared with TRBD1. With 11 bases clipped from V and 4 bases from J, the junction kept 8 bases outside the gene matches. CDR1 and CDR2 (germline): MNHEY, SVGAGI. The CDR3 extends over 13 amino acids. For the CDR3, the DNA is TGTGCCTCCGACAGGGGGACACTCTATGGCTACACCTTC. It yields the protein CASDRGTLYGYTF.

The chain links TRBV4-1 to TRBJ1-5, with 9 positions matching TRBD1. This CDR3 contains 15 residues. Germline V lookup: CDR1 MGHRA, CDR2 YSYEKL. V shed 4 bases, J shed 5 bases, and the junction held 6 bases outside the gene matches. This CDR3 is CASSLGQGQHQPQHF. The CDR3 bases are TGCGCCAGCAGCCTAGGACAGGGGCAGCATCAGCCCCAGCATTTT.

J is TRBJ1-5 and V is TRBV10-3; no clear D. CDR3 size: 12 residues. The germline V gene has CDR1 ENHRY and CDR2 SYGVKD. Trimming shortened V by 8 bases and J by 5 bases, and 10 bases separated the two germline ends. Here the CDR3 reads CAIGGPDQPQHF. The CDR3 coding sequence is TGTGCCATCGGAGGCCCCGATCAGCCCCAGCATTTT.

CDR3 sequence reads: CASSYSRGNQPQHF. CDR3 DNA: TGTGCCAGCAGTTACTCCCGGGGCAATCAGCCCCAGCATTTT. The V and J genes are TRBV6-6 and TRBJ1-5; no clear D. The CDR3 totals 14 residues. The V and J ends lost 0 bases and 2 bases respectively, with 5 bases between them. Germline V gene data show CDR1 as MNHNY and CDR2 as SVGAGI (reference sequence).

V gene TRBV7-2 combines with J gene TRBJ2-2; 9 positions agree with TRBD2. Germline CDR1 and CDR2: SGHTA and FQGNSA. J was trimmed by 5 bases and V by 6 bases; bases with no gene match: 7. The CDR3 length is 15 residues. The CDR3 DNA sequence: TGTGCCAGCAGGACGAGCGGGGGGAGGACCGGGGAGCTGTTTTTT. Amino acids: CASRTSGGRTGELFF.

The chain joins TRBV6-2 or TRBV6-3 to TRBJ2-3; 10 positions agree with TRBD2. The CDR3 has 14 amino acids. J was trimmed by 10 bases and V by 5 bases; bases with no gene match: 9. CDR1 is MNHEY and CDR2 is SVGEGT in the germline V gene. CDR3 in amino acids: CASSIAGGGRSQYF. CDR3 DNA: TGTGCCAGCAGTATAGCGGGGGGAGGGCGGTCGCAGTATTTT.

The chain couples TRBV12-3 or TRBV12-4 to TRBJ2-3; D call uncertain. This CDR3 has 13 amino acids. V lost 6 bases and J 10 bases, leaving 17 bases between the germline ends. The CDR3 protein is CASRPAGHPAQYF. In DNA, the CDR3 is TGTGCCAGCAGGCCTGCAGGCCACCCAGCGCAGTATTTT.

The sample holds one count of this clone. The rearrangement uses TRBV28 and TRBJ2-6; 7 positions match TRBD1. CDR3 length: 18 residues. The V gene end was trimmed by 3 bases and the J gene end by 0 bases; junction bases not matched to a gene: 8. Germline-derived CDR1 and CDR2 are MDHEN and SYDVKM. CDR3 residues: CASSLDRPLISGANVLTF. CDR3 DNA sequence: TGTGCCAGCAGTTTGGACAGGCCACTGATCTCTGGGGCCAACGTCCTGACTTTC. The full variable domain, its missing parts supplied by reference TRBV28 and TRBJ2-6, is DVKVTQSSRYLVKRTGEKVFLECVQDMDHENMFWYRQDPGLGLRLIYFSYDVKMKEKGDIPEGYSVSREKKERFSLILESASTNQTSMYLCASSLDRPLISGANVLTFGAGSRLTVL.

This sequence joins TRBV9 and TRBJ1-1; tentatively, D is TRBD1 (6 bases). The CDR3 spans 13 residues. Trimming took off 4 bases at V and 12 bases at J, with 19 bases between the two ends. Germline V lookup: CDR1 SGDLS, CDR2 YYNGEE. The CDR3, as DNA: TGTGCCAGCAGCCCCGGACAGAAAGGAGAATCTTTCTTT. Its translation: CASSPGQKGESFF.

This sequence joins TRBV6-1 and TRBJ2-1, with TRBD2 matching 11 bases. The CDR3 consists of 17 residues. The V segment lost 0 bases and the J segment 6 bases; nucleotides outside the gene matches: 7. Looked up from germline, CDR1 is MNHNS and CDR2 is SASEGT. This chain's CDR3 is CASSEALSGGVVNEQFF. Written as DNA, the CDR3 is TGTGCCAGCAGTGAAGCACTTAGCGGGGGGGTAGTCAATGAGCAGTTCTTC.

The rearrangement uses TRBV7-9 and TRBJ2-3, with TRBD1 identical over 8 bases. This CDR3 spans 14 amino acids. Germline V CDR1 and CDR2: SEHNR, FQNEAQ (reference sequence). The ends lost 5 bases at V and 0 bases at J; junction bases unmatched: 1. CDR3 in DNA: TGTGCCAGCAGCGGGACAGGAAGCACAGATACGCAGTATTTT. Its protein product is CASSGTGSTDTQYF.

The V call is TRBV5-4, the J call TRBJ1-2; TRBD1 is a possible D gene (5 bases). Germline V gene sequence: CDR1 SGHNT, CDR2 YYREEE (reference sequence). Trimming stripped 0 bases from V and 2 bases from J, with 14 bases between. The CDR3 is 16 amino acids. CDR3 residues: CASSLGGQGWNYGYTF. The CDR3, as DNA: TGTGCCAGCAGCTTGGGGGGTCAGGGATGGAACTATGGCTACACCTTC.

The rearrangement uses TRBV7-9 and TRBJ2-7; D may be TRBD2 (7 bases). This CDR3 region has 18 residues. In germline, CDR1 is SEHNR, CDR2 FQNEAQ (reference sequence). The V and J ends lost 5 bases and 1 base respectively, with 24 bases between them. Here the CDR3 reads CASSPGGLAGFGSYEQYV. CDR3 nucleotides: TGTGCCAGCAGCCCCGGGGGGCTAGCCGGTTTCGGGTCCTACGAGCAGTACGTC.

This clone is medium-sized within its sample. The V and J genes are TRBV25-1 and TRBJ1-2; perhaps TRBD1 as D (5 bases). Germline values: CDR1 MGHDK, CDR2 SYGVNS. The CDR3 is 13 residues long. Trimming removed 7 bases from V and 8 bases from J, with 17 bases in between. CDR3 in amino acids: CASTDLGAGGYTF. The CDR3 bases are TGTGCCAGCACCGATTTAGGGGCAGGAGGCTACACCTTC.

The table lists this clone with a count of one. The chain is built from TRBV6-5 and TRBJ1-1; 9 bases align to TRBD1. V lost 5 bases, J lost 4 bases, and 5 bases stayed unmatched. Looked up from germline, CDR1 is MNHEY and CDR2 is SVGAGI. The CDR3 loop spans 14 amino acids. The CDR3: CASSPGQGSTEAFF. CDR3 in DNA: TGTGCCAGCAGTCCGGGACAGGGTTCCACTGAAGCTTTCTTT.

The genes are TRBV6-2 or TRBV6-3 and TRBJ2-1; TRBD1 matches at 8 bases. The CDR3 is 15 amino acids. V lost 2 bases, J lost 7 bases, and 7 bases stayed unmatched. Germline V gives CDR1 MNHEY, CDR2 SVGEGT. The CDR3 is CASSYAGGTGNEQFF. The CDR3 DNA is TGTGCCAGCAGTTACGCAGGGGGCACTGGGAATGAGCAGTTCTTC.

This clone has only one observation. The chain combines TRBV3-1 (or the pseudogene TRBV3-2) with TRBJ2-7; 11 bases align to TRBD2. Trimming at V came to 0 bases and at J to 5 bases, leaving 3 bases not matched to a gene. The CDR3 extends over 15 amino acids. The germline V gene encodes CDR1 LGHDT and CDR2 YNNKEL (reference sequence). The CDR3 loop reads CASSQEGSGRDEQYF. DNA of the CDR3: TGTGCCAGCAGCCAAGAGGGTAGCGGGAGGGACGAGCAGTACTTC.

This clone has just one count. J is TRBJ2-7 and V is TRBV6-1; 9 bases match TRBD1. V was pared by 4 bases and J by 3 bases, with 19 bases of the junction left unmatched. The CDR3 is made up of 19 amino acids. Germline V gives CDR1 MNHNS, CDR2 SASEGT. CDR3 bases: TGTGCCAGCAGTGGAGCCGTAGCACGACAGGGGGGGTTCAGCTACGAGCAGTACTTC. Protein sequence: CASSGAVARQGGFSYEQYF.

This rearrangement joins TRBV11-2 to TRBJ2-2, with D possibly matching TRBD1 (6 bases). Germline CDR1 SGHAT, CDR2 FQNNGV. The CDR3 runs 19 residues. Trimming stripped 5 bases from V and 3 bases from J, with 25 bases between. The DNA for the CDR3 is TGTGCCAGCAGCCCTAACAAACCAGGGGTTTGGGGTTACACCGGGGAGCTGTTTTTT. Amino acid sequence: CASSPNKPGVWGYTGELFF.

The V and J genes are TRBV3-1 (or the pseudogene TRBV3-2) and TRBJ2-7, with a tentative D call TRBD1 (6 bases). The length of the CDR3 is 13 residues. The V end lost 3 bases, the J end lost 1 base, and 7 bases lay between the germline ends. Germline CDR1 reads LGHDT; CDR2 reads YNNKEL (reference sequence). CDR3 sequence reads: CASSHTGSYEQYV. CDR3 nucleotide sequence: TGTGCCAGCAGCCATACAGGGTCCTACGAGCAGTACGTC.

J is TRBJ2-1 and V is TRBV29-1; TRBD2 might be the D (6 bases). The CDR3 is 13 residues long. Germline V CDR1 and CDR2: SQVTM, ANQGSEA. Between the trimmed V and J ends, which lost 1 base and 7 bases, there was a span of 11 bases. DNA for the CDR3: TGCAGCGTTGAAGGGGACTGGCTAAATGAGCAGTTCTTC. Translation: CSVEGDWLNEQFF.